A selection of T cell receptor beta chains follows, all from one sample in a study of CD8+ T cells in alopecia areata. Assay: immunoSEQ multiplex PCR; the TCRdb copy retains only in-frame clones and omits some. This table holds about 64,000 clones, around 42% found once. The specimen was CD8+ T cells sorted from blood, collected at roughly week 36, from a patient treated with tofacitinib. These receptor sequences come from a human donor with alopecia areata. Each CDR3 is given without its conserved first and last residue. D genes are given only for firm matches.

D	J	V	length	CDR3
-	TRBJ2-3	TRBV29-1	9	SVLLADTQY
-	TRBJ2-7	TRBV30	11	AWSVGGIYEQY
-	TRBJ1-5	TRBV28	12	ASSLDRTNQPQH
-	TRBJ1-5	TRBV4-1	12	ASSGHPANQPQH
TRBD2	TRBJ2-7	TRBV4-1	14	ASSQLGTSGAGEQY
TRBD2	TRBJ2-3	TRBV6-1	16	ASSEPGLAGISTDTQY
-	TRBJ2-2	TRBV7-2	10	ASSLVFGELF
TRBD2	TRBJ2-1	TRBV11-2	15	ASSRGTSGILVNEQF
-	TRBJ2-7	TRBV30	11	AWRTGLSYEQY
-	TRBJ1-1	TRBV13	11	ASSLIGDTEAF
-	TRBJ2-1	TRBV5-1	14	ASSLVRELPDNEQF
-	TRBJ2-5	TRBV28	11	ASSRDLRETQY
-	TRBJ2-7	TRBV5-6	9	ASSANGEQY
-	TRBJ2-4	TRBV5-1	13	ASSPRDKGWSIQY
-	TRBJ2-7	TRBV7-6	11	ASSLAGASEQY
TRBD2	TRBJ2-7	TRBV4-2	13	ASRYTSGISYEQY
TRBD1	TRBJ1-3	TRBV27	13	ASSSQGASGNTIY
TRBD2	TRBJ2-7	TRBV29-1	13	SVGLAGGGSYEQY
TRBD1	TRBJ2-7	TRBV30	13	AWSVAGGYPYEQY
-	TRBJ1-2	TRBV9	10	ASSTGLDGYT
TRBD1	TRBJ1-5	TRBV11-2	14	ASSLTGGGGNQPQH
TRBD2	TRBJ2-1	TRBV5-1	13	ASSPAGTRPNEQF
-	TRBJ2-5	TRBV6-6	10	ASSYDDRSQY
-	TRBJ1-5	TRBV19	10	ASSIYGQPQH
-	TRBJ2-5	TRBV29-1	13	SVEDTEQVQETQY
-	TRBJ1-2	TRBV7-2	13	ASSQDPRGIYGYT
TRBD2	TRBJ2-7	TRBV25-1	15	ASSEVSLAGPTYEQY
-	TRBJ2-7	TRBV6-5	11	ASSYSSGNEQY
TRBD1	TRBJ1-2	TRBV27	13	ASSPRTGGHYGYT
-	TRBJ2-5	TRBV7-9	13	ASSLGRRRQETQY
-	TRBJ1-1	TRBV19	11	ASEGVRPTEAF
-	TRBJ2-1	TRBV27	11	ASSFVGYNEQF
TRBD2	TRBJ2-1	TRBV9	14	ASSLGTSGRKDEQF
-	TRBJ2-1	TRBV5-1	9	ASSLATEQF
TRBD2	TRBJ2-7	TRBV4-1	12	ASSHRTSDYEQY
TRBD1	TRBJ2-4	TRBV7-9	12	ASSAGDRANIQY
-	TRBJ1-5	TRBV27	10	ASRQGNQPQH